The 23 T cell receptor beta chains listed next were all sequenced from one sample in a study of cytotoxic CD8 clonotypes in ibrutinib-treated CLL. The data were produced by immunoSEQ multiplex PCR, yet TCRdb's version contains in-frame clones alone and is incomplete. The repertoire consists of approximately 340,000 clones, with 67% occurring once and the leading ten covering about 6.7%. Sequencing used PBMCs, obtained after 36 months of ibrutinib treatment. The receptors were gathered from a human donor with chronic lymphocytic leukemia.

The chain is built from TRBV10-1 and TRBJ1-6; D perhaps matches TRBD1 (5 bases). This CDR3 contains 18 residues. Germline V gene data show CDR1 as WNHNN and CDR2 as SYGVQD (reference sequence). Trimming shortened V by 5 bases and J by 0 bases, and 17 bases separated the two germline ends. The CDR3 sequence: CASSPRDGGPSYNSPLHF. The CDR3 bases are TGCGCCAGCAGTCCCCGGGACGGCGGACCCTCCTATAATTCACCCCTCCACTTT.

The chain carries TRBV7-2 and TRBJ2-7; 12 bases are shared with TRBD2. V was pared by 7 bases and J by 3 bases, with 4 bases of the junction left unmatched. Per the germline V gene, CDR1 is SGHTA and CDR2 is FQGNSA. The CDR3 is 14 residues long. CDR3 protein: CASNWGLAGYEQYF. DNA for the CDR3: TGTGCCAGCAACTGGGGACTAGCGGGCTACGAGCAGTACTTC.

This clone appeared a single time. The rearrangement uses TRBV4-1 and TRBJ1-2; D is uncertain. The CDR3 extends over 17 amino acids. Trimming shortened V by 0 bases and J by 3 bases, and 17 bases separated the two germline ends. Germline V gene lookup returns CDR1 MGHRA and CDR2 YSYEKL. The CDR3, as DNA: TGCGCCAGCAGCCAAGACACTTCCAGAACATCGGACTATGGCTACACCTTC. Translating it yields CASSQDTSRTSDYGYTF.

This chain connects TRBV27 to TRBJ1-1; D is perhaps TRBD1 (5 bases). Germline CDR1 reads MNHEY; CDR2 reads SMNVEV (reference sequence). CDR3 length equals 13 residues. Trimming took off 0 bases at V and 11 bases at J, with 13 bases between the two ends. CDR3 coding DNA: TGTGCCAGCAGTTTATCGCGTGGGGACCGGGCTTTCTTT. This translates into CASSLSRGDRAFF.

The chain combines TRBV28 with TRBJ1-2; D is unresolved. The germline gives CDR1 MDHEN, CDR2 SYDVKM. This CDR3 spans 14 amino acids. V gave up 7 bases and J gave up 0 bases, with 12 bases separating them. The CDR3 sequence: CASTRAPANYGYTF. CDR3 coding DNA: TGTGCCAGCACCCGGGCCCCAGCTAACTATGGCTACACCTTC.

This clone was observed a few times. The chain carries TRBV7-3 and TRBJ2-5; D possibly corresponds to TRBD1 (5 bases). CDR1 and CDR2 from the germline V gene are SGHTA and FQGTGA. Trimming removed 5 bases at V and 5 bases at J, with 12 bases between. This CDR3 region has 13 residues. The DNA for the CDR3 is TGTGCCAGCAGCCCCAGACAGAAGGAGACCCAGTACTTC. Its protein product is CASSPRQKETQYF.

The chain links TRBV5-6 to TRBJ2-7; D gene ambiguous. The V and J ends lost 1 base and 0 bases respectively, with 5 bases between them. The CDR3 consists of 13 residues. From germline, CDR1 is SGHDT and CDR2 YYEEEE. CDR3 DNA sequence: TGTGCCAGCAGCTTGTTCAACTCCTACGAGCAGTACTTC. It is translated as CASSLFNSYEQYF.

The V and J genes are TRBV18 and TRBJ1-2; D call uncertain. The CDR3 consists of 11 residues. Germline V CDR1 and CDR2: KGHSH, LQKENI. V was clipped by 5 bases and J by 1 base, with 2 bases between them. Here the CDR3 DNA reads TGTGCCAGCTCAAATAACTATGGCTACACCTTC. Translated: CASSNNYGYTF.

The count of this clone is one. This chain links TRBV5-1 with TRBJ1-5, with D unresolved. In germline, CDR1 is SGHRS, CDR2 YFSETQ. CDR3 length: 18 residues. The V end was cut by 0 bases, the J end by 0 bases, with 16 bases between. For the CDR3, the DNA is TGCGCCAGCAGCTTGGAACGGGATCGGCGGTTTAGCAATCAGCCCCAGCATTTT. It yields the protein CASSLERDRRFSNQPQHF. The whole variable domain, remainder taken from reference TRBV5-1 and TRBJ1-5, is KAGVTQTPRYLIKTRGQQVTLSCSPISGHRSVSWYQQTPGQGLQFLFEYFSETQRNKGNFPGRFSGRQFSNSRSEMNVSTLELGDSALYLCASSLERDRRFSNQPQHFGDGTRLSIL.

The rearrangement links TRBV6-5 to TRBJ2-2; D is possibly TRBD1 (6 bases). This CDR3 contains 15 residues. Germline loops: CDR1 MNHEY, CDR2 SVGAGI. The V gene lost 5 bases and the J gene lost 1 base, with 11 bases spanning the gap. The CDR3 is CASSVKGGNTGELFF. The CDR3 DNA reads TGTGCCAGCAGTGTCAAAGGGGGGAACACCGGGGAGCTGTTTTTT.

The chain combines TRBV6-1 with TRBJ2-7; TRBD1 matches at 11 bases. CDR3 length equals 14 residues. V lost 5 bases to trimming and J lost 9 bases; unmatched junction nucleotides: 9. Per the germline V gene, CDR1 is MNHNS and CDR2 is SASEGT. As DNA, the CDR3 is TGTGCCAGCAGTCCGGGACAGGGGGTTTATGTGCAGTACTTC. Protein product: CASSPGQGVYVQYF.

The chain has TRBV6-6 and TRBJ1-1, with no clear D. Trimming took 5 bases from V and 2 from J, leaving 9 bases between them. This CDR3 has 13 amino acids. Looked up from germline, CDR1 is MNHNY and CDR2 is SVGAGI (reference sequence). The CDR3 loop is CASSGRRNTEAFF. The DNA of the CDR3 is TGTGCCAGCAGTGGAAGAAGAAACACTGAAGCTTTCTTT.

V usage is TRBV5-6 and J usage is TRBJ2-7, with 8 bases identical to TRBD1. The CDR3 spans 17 residues. Germline CDR1 reads SGHDT; CDR2 reads YYEEEE. J gave up 3 bases and V 1 base, and 12 bases lay outside the gene matches. CDR3 sequence: CASSLPGTGLGNYEQYF. The DNA for the CDR3 is TGTGCCAGCAGCTTGCCTGGGACAGGCTTGGGCAACTACGAGCAGTACTTC.

This clone was found a few times. The gene calls are TRBV20-1 and TRBJ1-1; no firm D call. CDR3 length: 10 residues. CDR1 and CDR2 from the germline V gene are DFQATT and SNEGSKA (reference sequence). Trimming removed 3 bases at V and 3 bases at J, with 2 bases between. The CDR3: CSARDTEAFF. The CDR3 region has the DNA TGCAGTGCTAGGGACACTGAAGCTTTCTTT.

The chain employs TRBV5-4 and TRBJ2-7; perhaps TRBD2 as D (5 bases). V was shortened by 2 bases and J by 3 bases, with 6 bases between the two germline ends. The CDR3 is 12 residues long. Per germline, CDR1 SGHNT and CDR2 YYREEE (reference sequence). CDR3 protein: CASSFGVYEQYF. The DNA of the CDR3 is TGTGCCAGCAGCTTCGGGGTCTACGAGCAGTACTTC.

The J gene is TRBJ1-6, the V gene TRBV25-1; D is perhaps TRBD1 (5 bases). Trimming left V 4 bases short and J 5 bases short, with 18 bases between. CDR1 and CDR2 from the germline V gene are MGHDK and SYGVNS. This CDR3 region has 17 residues. CDR3 amino acids: CASSATPFGGNNSPLHF. The CDR3 DNA is TGTGCCAGCAGTGCAACCCCATTTGGGGGTAATAATTCACCCCTCCACTTT.

This clone has a handful of counts. The rearrangement links TRBV9 to TRBJ1-2; perhaps TRBD1 as D (5 bases). Germline V CDR1 and CDR2: SGDLS, YYNGEE. The ends were cut back, 0 bases at V and 4 bases at J, with 13 bases in the middle. The CDR3 extends over 15 amino acids. CDR3 in amino acids: CASSVAATVLYGYTF. The CDR3 DNA sequence: TGTGCCAGCAGCGTAGCTGCGACAGTCCTCTATGGCTACACCTTC.

The J gene is TRBJ2-3, the V gene TRBV9; maybe TRBD2 (6 bases). The CDR3 totals 18 residues. In germline, CDR1 is SGDLS, CDR2 YYNGEE. V was shortened by 4 bases and J by 0 bases, with 21 bases between the two germline ends. The CDR3 DNA sequence: TGTGCCAGCAGCAAACGCAGCCGACTAGACCCTAGCACAGATACGCAGTATTTT. This sequence encodes CASSKRSRLDPSTDTQYF.

V is TRBV6-5 and J is TRBJ1-6; 7 nucleotides match TRBD1. Per germline, CDR1 MNHEY and CDR2 SVGAGI. The CDR3 totals 13 residues. V lost 6 bases, J lost 10 bases, and 6 bases stayed unmatched. The CDR3 reads CASSGTVVSPLHF. CDR3 nucleotide sequence: TGTGCCAGCAGCGGGACAGTGGTCTCACCCCTCCACTTT.

V gene TRBV19 combines with J gene TRBJ2-3; D not certain. In germline, CDR1 is LNHDA, CDR2 SQIVND (reference sequence). The germline V and J ends were trimmed by 4 bases and 4 bases, with 12 bases remaining between them. The CDR3 totals 14 residues. In nucleotides, the CDR3 is TGTGCCAGTAGTAGCGACCCAGTAGCAGATACGCAGTATTTT. This codes for CASSSDPVADTQYF.

This clone has just a few counts. The chain has TRBV9 and TRBJ2-1, with 9 bases lining up with TRBD1. The germline V gene encodes CDR1 SGDLS and CDR2 YYNGEE. The CDR3 contains 15 residues. J was trimmed by 10 bases and V by 4 bases; bases with no gene match: 12. The chain's CDR3 is CASSQDRGSVDEQFF. For the CDR3, the DNA is TGTGCCAGCAGCCAGGACAGGGGCTCGGTAGACGAGCAGTTCTTC.

Only one count was recorded for this clone. The chain carries TRBV19 and TRBJ1-1; maybe TRBD1 (5 bases). Germline lookup yields CDR1 LNHDA and CDR2 SQIVND (reference sequence). This CDR3 contains 13 residues. The V and J ends lost 7 bases and 5 bases respectively, with 14 bases between them. The CDR3 here is CASKGNSWTEAFF. CDR3 DNA sequence: TGTGCCAGTAAGGGGAACTCCTGGACTGAAGCTTTCTTT.

To note about this clone: Within the sample, other DNA sequences also encode this same CDR3. V and J are TRBV6-5 and TRBJ2-7; 8 bases align to TRBD1. Germline V gives CDR1 MNHEY, CDR2 SVGAGI. CDR3 length equals 15 residues. V was pared by 2 bases and J by 3 bases, with 6 bases of the junction left unmatched. The CDR3 DNA is TGTGCCAGCAGTTACGGGACAGGAGTTAGCTACGAGCAGTACTTC. Its protein product is CASSYGTGVSYEQYF.